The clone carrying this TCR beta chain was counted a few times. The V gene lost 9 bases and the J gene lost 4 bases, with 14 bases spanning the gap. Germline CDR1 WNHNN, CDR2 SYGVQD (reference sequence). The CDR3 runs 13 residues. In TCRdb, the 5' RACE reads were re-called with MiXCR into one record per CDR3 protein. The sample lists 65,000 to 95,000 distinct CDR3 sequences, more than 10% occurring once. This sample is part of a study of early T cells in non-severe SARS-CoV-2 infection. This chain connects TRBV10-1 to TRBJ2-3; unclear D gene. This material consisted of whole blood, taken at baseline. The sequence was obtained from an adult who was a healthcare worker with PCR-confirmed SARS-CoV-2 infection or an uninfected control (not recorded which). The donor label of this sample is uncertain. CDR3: CASGARSADTQYF. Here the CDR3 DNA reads TGCGCCAGTGGTGCCCGGTCGGCAGATACGCAGTATTTT.